This TCR beta chain was retrieved from a study of TIL therapy for anti-PD-1-resistant metastatic lung cancer. The wider study: Median patient age was almost 55, ranging roughly 35-75 years. Most patients had lung adenocarcinoma; a few tumors were EGFR-mutant, two ALK-rearranged; half smoked currently or formerly. General study results and limits: Infused TIL clonotypes partially replaced the baseline blood repertoire, then decayed over months. Treatment-naive, never-smoker and oncogene-addicted patients were overrepresented in this highly selected cohort.

As regards this clone: The antigen is not known.

Described time point: pre-treatment sample, taken before nivolumab and TIL therapy. The immunoSEQ assay was v3. Sequencing used immunoSEQ multiplex PCR; TCRdb keeps in-frame clones, though not all of them. Of roughly 11,000 clones listed, around 80% are singletons. Germline V CDR1 and CDR2: SNHLY, FYNNEI. CDR3 length: 15 residues. Trimming left V 2 bases short and J 4 bases short, with 11 bases between. Sequencing was performed on blood, taken at baseline. This receptor was identified in a person aged 25-79 years with non-small cell lung cancer. This chain connects TRBV2 to TRBJ2-2, with a tentative D call TRBD1 (5 bases). In DNA, the CDR3 is TGTGCCAGCAGTGAATGGGGCGAATCCACCGGGGAGCTGTTTTTT. This gives the protein CASSEWGESTGELFF. Drawing the rest from reference TRBV2 and TRBJ2-2, the complete variable domain is EPEVTQTPSHQVTQMGQEVILRCVPISNHLYFYWYRQILGQKVEFLVSFYNNEISEKSEIFDDQFSVERPDGSNFTLKIRSTKLEDSAMYFCASSEWGESTGELFFGEGSRLTVL.